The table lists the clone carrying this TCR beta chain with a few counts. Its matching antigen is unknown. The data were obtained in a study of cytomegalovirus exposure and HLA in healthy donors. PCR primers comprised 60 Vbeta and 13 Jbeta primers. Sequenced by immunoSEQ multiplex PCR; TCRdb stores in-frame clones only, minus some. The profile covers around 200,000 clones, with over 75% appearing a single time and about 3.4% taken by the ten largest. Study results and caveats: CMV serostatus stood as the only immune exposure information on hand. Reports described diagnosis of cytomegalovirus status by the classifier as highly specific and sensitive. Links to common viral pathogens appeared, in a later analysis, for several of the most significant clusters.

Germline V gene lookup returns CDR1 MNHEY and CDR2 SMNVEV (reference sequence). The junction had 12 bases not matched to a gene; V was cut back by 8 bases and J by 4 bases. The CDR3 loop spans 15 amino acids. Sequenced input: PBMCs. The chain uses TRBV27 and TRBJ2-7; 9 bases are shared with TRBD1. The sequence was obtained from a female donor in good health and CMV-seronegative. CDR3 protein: CASGNPGTGKYEQYF. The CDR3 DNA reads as TGTGCCAGCGGGAACCCCGGGACAGGGAAATACGAGCAGTACTTC.